The TCR beta chain under discussion was sequenced for a study of vaccination effects on CD4 cells after COVID-19. Study background: Post-vaccine specimens arrived a median 72 days past the second dose. Overall study results and limits: Infection-derived and vaccine-derived clones contracted markedly late after vaccination. A shortage of convalescent patients and an absence of early post-infection timepoints characterized the study.

Notes on this clone: What it recognizes is unknown.

Assay used: immunoSEQ multiplex PCR; TCRdb lists only in-frame clones, some missing. The sample comprises about 29,000 clones, roughly 68% of which are singletons, and 15% to 20% rests with the top ten. CD4+ T cells specific for antigen were expanded with viral peptide pools by the ViraFEST assay before sequencing. Culture proceeded for 10 days, and CD4+ T cells were then isolated. Vaccine administered to participants consisted of two doses of either BNT162b2 or mRNA-1273. Nucleocapsid antibodies stayed negative before and after vaccination, showing no earlier SARS-CoV-2 infection. Germline lookup yields CDR1 SNHLY and CDR2 FYNNEI. The J segment lost 5 bases and the V segment lost 6 bases, leaving 10 bases of the junction unmatched. The CDR3 contains 15 residues.

The chain joins TRBV2 to TRBJ1-2; TRBD1 aligns across 9 bases. The sample was CD4+ T cells from PBMCs cultured with HCoV-OC43 spike peptides, taken after COVID-19 vaccination. Subset noted: HCoV-OC43 spike overlapping peptide pool stimulation. The receptor comes from a human donor who received a COVID-19 vaccine. The CDR3 reads CASRDTGGVGYGYTF. The CDR3 DNA follows: TGTGCCAGCAGGGACACAGGGGGCGTAGGGTATGGCTACACCTTC.